This TCR beta chain was retrieved from a study of blood T cell repertoires in COVID-19. As originally analysed: Amplification of reference gene primers provided the estimated nucleated cell counts. Libraries were prepared by immunoSEQ multiplex PCR; TCRdb keeps only in-frame clonotypes and omits some of them. D and trimming come from the DNA, and the V and J calls and clone size come from that table. The profile shows more than 35,000 clones, around 85% of them singletons. The TCR was taken from a human donor in a cohort sampled during active COVID-19. The source material was peripheral blood.

CDR3 bases: TGCGCCAGCAGCTTTGGGGGTAGCGGGGGCACAGATACGCAGTATTTT. Its translation is CASSFGGSGGTDTQYF. This chain uses TRBV5-1 with TRBJ2-3; 8 nucleotides align to TRBD2. This CDR3 comprises 16 residues. The V segment lost 2 bases and the J segment 1 base; nucleotides outside the gene matches: 6. Germline loops: CDR1 SGHRS, CDR2 YFSETQ. Full variable domain (remainder filled in from reference TRBV5-1 and TRBJ2-3): KAGVTQTPRYLIKTRGQQVTLSCSPISGHRSVSWYQQTPGQGLQFLFEYFSETQRNKGNFPGRFSGRQFSNSRSEMNVSTLELGDSALYLCASSFGGSGGTDTQYFGPGTRLTVL.